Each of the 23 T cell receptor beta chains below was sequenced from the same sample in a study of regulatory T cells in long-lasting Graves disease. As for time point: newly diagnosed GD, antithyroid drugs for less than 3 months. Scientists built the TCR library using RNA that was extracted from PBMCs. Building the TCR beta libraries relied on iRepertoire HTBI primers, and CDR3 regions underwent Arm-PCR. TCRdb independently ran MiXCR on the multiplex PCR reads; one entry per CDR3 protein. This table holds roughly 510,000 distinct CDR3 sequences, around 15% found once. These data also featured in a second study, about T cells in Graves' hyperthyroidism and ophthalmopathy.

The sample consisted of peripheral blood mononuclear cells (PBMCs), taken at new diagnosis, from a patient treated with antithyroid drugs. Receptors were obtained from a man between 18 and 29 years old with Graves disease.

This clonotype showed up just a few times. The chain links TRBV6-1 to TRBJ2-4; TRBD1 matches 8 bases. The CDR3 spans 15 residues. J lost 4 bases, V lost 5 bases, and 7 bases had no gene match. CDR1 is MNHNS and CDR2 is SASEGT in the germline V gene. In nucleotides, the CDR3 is TGTGCCAGCAGTCCCTCCCGGACAGGGAAAAACATTCAGTACTTC. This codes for CASSPSRTGKNIQYF.

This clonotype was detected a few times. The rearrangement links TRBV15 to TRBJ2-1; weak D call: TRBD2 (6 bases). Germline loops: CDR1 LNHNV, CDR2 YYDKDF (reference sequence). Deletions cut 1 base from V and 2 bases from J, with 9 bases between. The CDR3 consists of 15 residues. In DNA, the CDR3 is TGTGCCACCAGCAGAGGTGGCGGGACCTACAATGAGCAGTTCTTC. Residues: CATSRGGGTYNEQFF.

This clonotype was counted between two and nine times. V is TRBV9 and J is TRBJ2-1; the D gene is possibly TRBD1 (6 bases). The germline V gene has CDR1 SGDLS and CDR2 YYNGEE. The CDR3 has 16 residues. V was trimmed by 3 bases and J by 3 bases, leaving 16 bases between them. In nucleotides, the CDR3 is TGTGCCAGCAGCGCGGACAGCAGCCTATTCTACAATGAGCAGTTCTTC. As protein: CASSADSSLFYNEQFF.

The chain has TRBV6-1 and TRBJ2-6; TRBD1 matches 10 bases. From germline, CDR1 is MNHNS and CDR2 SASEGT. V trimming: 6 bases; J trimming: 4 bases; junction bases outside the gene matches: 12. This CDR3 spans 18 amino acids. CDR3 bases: TGTGCCAGCAGAGGGGACAGGGGCCCCTATGAGGGGGCCAACGTCCTGACTTTC. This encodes CASRGDRGPYEGANVLTF.

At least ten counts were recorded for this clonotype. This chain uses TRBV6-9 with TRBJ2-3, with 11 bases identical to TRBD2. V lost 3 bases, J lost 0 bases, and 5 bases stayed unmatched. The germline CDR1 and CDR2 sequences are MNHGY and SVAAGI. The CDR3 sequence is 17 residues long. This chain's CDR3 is CASSYSLAGVSTDTQYF. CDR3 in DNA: TGTGCCAGCAGTTACTCACTAGCGGGAGTCAGCACAGATACGCAGTATTTT.

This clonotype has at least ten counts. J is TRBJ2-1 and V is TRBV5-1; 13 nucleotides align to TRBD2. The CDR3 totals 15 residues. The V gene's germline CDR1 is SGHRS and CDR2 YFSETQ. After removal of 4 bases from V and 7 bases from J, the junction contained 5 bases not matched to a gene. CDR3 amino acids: CASSILAGGGNEQFF. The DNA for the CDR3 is TGCGCCAGCAGCATACTAGCGGGAGGGGGAAATGAGCAGTTCTTC.

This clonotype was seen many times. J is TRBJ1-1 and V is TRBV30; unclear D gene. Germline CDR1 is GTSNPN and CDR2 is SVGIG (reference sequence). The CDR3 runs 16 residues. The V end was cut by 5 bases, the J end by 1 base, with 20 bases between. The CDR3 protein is CAWGPWRTVPNTEAFF. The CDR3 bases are TGTGCCTGGGGACCTTGGAGAACGGTTCCGAACACTGAAGCTTTCTTT.

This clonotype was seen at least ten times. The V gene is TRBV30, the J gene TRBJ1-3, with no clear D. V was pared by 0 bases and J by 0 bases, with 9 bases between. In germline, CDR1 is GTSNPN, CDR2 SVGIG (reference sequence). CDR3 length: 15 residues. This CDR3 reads CAWSVDSFSGNTIYF. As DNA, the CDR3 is TGTGCCTGGAGTGTGGACTCCTTCTCTGGAAACACCATATATTTT.

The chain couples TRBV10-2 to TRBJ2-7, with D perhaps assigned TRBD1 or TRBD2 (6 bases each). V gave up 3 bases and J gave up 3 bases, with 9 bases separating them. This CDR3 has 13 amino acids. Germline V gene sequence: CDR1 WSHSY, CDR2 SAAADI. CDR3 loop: CASSDGGRYEQYF. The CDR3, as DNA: TGCGCCAGCAGTGATGGGGGGCGCTACGAGCAGTACTTC.

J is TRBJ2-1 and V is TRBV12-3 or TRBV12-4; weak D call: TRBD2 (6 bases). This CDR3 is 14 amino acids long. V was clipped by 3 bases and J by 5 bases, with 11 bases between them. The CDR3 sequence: CASSFSGRNNEQFF. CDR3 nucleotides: TGTGCCAGCAGTTTTAGCGGACGAAACAATGAGCAGTTCTTC.

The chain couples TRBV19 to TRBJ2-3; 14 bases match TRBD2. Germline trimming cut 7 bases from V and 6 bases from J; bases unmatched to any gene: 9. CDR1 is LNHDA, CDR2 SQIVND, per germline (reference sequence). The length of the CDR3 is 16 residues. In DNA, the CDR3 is TGTGCCAGTACCCTGACTAGCGGGAGGGCCGGCGATACGCAGTATTTT. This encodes CASTLTSGRAGDTQYF.

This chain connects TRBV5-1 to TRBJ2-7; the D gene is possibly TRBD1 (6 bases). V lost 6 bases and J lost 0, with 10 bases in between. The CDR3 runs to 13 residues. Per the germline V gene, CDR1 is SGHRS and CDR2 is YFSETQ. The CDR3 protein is CASTGQDSYEQYF. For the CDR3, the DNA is TGCGCCAGCACGGGACAAGACTCCTACGAGCAGTACTTC.

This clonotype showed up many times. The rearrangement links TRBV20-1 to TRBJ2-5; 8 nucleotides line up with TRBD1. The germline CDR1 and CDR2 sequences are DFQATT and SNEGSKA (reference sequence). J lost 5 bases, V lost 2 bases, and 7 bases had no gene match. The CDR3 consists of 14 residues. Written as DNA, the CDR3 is TGCAGTGCTAGATCCCGGACAGGGAGCGAGACCCAGTACTTC. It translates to CSARSRTGSETQYF.

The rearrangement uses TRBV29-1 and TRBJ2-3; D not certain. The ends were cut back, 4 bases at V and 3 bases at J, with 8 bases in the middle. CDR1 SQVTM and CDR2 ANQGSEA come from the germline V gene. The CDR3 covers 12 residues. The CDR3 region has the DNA TGCAGCGTTGGAGGAGCGACAGATACGCAGTATTTT. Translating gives CSVGGATDTQYF.

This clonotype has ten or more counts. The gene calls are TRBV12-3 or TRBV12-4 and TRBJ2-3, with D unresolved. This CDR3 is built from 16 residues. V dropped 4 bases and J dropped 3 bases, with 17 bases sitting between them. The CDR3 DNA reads TGTGCCAGCAGTTCCCTAAAGTCGATGGATACAGATACGCAGTATTTT. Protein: CASSSLKSMDTDTQYF.

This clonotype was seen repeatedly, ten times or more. This CDR3 reads CASSLAGDEQFF. CDR3 sequence (DNA): TGTGCCAGCAGCTTGGCAGGGGATGAGCAGTTCTTC. This chain uses TRBV11-2 with TRBJ2-1, with D maybe TRBD1 (6 bases). Per germline, CDR1 SGHAT and CDR2 FQNNGV. This CDR3 spans 12 amino acids. Trimming shortened V by 3 bases and J by 8 bases, and 8 bases separated the two germline ends.

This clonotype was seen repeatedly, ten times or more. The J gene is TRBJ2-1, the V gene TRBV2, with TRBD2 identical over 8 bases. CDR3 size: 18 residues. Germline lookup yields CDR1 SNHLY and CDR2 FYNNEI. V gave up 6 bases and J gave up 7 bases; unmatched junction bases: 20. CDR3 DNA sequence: TGTGCCAGCAGCCCCACGGCCGTACTAGCCCGGGAGGGGAATGAGCAGTTCTTC. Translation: CASSPTAVLAREGNEQFF.

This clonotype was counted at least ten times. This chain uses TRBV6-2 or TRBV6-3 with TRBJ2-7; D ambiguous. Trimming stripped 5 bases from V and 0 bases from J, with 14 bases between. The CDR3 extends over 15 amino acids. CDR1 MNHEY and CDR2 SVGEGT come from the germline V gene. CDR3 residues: CASSEAAGSSYEQYF. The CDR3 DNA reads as TGTGCCAGCAGTGAAGCCGCAGGTTCCTCCTACGAGCAGTACTTC.

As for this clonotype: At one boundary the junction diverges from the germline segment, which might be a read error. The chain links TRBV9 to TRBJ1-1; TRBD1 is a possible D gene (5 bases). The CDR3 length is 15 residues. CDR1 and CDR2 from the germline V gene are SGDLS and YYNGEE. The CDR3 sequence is CGSSVGGQLGTEAFF. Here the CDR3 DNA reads TGTGGCAGCAGCGTAGGTGGACAACTAGGGACTGAAGCTTTCTTT.

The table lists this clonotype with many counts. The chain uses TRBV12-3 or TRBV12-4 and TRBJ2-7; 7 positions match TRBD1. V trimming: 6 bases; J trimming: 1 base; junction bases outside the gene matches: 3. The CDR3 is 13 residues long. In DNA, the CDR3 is TGTGCCAGCAGGGGGACAGAGTCCTACGAGCAGTACTTC. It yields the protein CASRGTESYEQYF.

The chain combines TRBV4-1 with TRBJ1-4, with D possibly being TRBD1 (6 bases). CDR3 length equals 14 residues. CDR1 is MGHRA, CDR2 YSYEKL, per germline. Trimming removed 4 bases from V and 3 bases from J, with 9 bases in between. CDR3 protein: CASSLRQANEKLFF. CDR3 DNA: TGCGCCAGCAGCCTAAGACAGGCTAATGAAAAACTGTTTTTT.

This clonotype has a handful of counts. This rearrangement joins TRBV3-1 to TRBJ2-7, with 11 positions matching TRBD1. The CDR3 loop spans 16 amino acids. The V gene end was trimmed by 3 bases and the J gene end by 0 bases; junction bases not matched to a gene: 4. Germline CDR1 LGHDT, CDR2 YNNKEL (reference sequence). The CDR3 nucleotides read TGTGCCAGCAGCCACGGGACAGGGGGGAGCTCCTACGAGCAGTACTTC. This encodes CASSHGTGGSSYEQYF.

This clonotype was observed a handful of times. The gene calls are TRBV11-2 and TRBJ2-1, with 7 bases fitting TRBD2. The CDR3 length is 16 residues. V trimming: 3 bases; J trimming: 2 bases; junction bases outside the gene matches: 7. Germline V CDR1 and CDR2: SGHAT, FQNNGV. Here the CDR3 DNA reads TGTGCCAGCAGCTTGCCCGGGAGGAAGACCTACAATGAGCAGTTCTTC. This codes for CASSLPGRKTYNEQFF.